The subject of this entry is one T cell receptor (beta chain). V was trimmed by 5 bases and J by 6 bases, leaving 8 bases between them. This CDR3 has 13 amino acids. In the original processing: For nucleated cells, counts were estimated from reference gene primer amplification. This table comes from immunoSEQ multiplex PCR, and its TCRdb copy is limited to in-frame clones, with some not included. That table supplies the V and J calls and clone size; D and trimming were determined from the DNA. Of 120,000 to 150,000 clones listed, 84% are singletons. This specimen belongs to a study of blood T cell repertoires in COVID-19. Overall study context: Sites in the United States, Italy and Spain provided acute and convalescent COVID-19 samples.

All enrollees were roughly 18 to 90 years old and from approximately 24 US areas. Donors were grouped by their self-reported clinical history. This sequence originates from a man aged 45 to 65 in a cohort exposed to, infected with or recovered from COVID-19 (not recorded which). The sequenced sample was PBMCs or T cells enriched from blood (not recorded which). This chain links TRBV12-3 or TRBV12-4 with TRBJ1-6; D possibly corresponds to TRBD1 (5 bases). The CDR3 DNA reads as TGTGCCAGCAGTAGACAGTTTAATTCACCCCTCCACTTT. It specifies CASSRQFNSPLHF.